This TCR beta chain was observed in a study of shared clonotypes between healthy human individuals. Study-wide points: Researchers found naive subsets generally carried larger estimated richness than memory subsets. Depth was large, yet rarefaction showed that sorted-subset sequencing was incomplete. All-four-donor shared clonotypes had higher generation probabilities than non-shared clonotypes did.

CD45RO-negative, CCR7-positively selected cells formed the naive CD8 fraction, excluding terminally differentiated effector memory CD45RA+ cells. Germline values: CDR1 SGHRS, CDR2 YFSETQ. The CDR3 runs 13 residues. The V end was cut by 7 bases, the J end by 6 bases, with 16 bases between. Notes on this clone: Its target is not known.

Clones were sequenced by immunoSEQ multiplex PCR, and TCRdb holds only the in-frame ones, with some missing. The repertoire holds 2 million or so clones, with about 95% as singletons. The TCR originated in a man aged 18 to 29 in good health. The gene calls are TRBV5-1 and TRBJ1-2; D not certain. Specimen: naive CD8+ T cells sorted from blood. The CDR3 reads CASPRGERNGYTF. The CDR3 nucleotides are TGCGCCAGCCCACGCGGAGAAAGGAATGGCTACACCTTC.